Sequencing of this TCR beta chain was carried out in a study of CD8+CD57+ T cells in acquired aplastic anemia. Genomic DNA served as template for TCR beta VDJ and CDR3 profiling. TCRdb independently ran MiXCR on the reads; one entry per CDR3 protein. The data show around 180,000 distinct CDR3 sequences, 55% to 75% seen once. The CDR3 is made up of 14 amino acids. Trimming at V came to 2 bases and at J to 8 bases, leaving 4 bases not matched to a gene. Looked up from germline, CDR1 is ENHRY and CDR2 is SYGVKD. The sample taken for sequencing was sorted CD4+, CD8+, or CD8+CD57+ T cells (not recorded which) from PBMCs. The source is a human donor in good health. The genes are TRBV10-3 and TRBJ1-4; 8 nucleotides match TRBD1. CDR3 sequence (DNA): TGTGCCATCAGTGAGCTCGCAGGGGGCGAAAAACTGTTTTTT. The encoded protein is CAISELAGGEKLFF.